The 30 T cell receptor beta chains presented below share a single source sample, sequenced in a study of Graves' ophthalmopathy and Graves' hyperthyroidism. RNA transcripts served as template for amplifying TCR beta CDR3 sequences. Second-round multiplex PCR came after first-round RT-PCR with HTBI primers. One entry per CDR3 protein results from TCRdb running MiXCR on the multiplex PCR reads. Counted here are hundreds of thousands of distinct CDR3 sequences, about two fifths occurring once; the ten biggest clones make up more than 2.5%. The sequenced material came from peripheral blood. These receptors were collected from an adult man with Graves' ophthalmopathy.

Notes on this clonotype: A much larger clonotype is one base distant, so this may be a read error. This CDR3 fails to terminate in the conserved phenylalanine or tryptophan, so it likely reflects a read error. CDR3 protein: CSANSGQSSNQPQHL. CDR3 coding DNA: TGCAGTGCTAATTCGGGACAGAGTAGCAATCAGCCCCAGCATTTG. The V gene is TRBV20-1, the J gene TRBJ1-5; 7 bases are a match to TRBD1. CDR3 size: 15 residues. V was clipped by 4 bases and J by 0 bases; unmatched bases: 6. Looked up from germline, CDR1 is DFQATT and CDR2 is SNEGSKA (reference sequence).

The chain carries TRBV27 and TRBJ1-3, with D possibly being TRBD1 (5 bases). The germline V gene has CDR1 MNHEY and CDR2 SMNVEV (reference sequence). V was trimmed by 4 bases and J by 0 bases, leaving 10 bases between them. The CDR3 extends over 15 amino acids. The CDR3 region is CASSWSGTSGNTIYF. The CDR3 bases are TGTGCCAGCAGTTGGTCCGGGACCTCTGGAAACACCATATATTTT.

This clonotype has only a few counts. The chain carries TRBV20-1 and TRBJ1-1; D remains ambiguous. This CDR3 contains 14 residues. The germline V gene has CDR1 DFQATT and CDR2 SNEGSKA (reference sequence). V was cut by 0 bases and J by 3 bases, with 11 bases left in between. The CDR3 DNA sequence: TGCAGTGCTAGAGATCCCGGCAGGTACACTGAAGCTTTCTTT. It yields the protein CSARDPGRYTEAFF.

This clonotype was seen more than once but under ten times. J is TRBJ1-5 and V is TRBV6-6; D perhaps matches TRBD1 (5 bases). CDR1 is MNHNY, CDR2 SVGAGI, per germline (reference sequence). V was shortened by 2 bases and J by 5 bases, with 13 bases between the two germline ends. CDR3 size: 15 residues. CDR3 amino acids: CASSYGGSVDQPQHF. CDR3 in DNA: TGTGCCAGCAGTTACGGGGGATCCGTGGATCAGCCCCAGCATTTT.

The chain has TRBV19 and TRBJ1-1, with 9 bases identical to TRBD1. The trim removed 9 bases at V and 0 bases at J, leaving 11 bases unmatched. The CDR3 contains 16 residues. Germline-derived CDR1 and CDR2 are LNHDA and SQIVND (reference sequence). The CDR3 coding sequence is TGTGCCAGCGGACTAGCGGGACAGGGTTTGAACACTGAAGCTTTCTTT. It encodes CASGLAGQGLNTEAFF.

The rearrangement joins TRBV13 to TRBJ2-2; the match to TRBD1 covers 12 bases. The CDR3 consists of 15 residues. Germline values: CDR1 PRHDT, CDR2 FYEKMQ (reference sequence). J gave up 6 bases and V 4 bases, and 3 bases lay outside the gene matches. DNA of the CDR3: TGTGCCAGCAGCTACGGGACAGGGGGCTCCGGGGAGCTGTTTTTT. Amino acid sequence: CASSYGTGGSGELFF.

This rearrangement joins TRBV9 to TRBJ1-6; the match to TRBD1 covers 11 bases. The V gene end was trimmed by 3 bases and the J gene end by 7 bases; junction bases not matched to a gene: 12. In germline, CDR1 is SGDLS, CDR2 YYNGEE. The CDR3 contains 18 residues. CDR3 coding DNA: TGTGCCAGCAGCGCCCAAACCGGGACAGGGGGTGGGAATTCACCCCTCCACTTT. Translation: CASSAQTGTGGGNSPLHF. The entire variable domain, with the rest obtained from reference TRBV9 and TRBJ1-6, is as follows: DSGVTQTPKHLITATGQRVTLRCSPRSGDLSVYWYQQSLDQGLQFLIQYYNGEERAKGNILERFSAQQFPDLHSELNLSSLELGDSALYFCASSAQTGTGGGNSPLHFGNGTRLTVT.

The V call is TRBV2, the J call TRBJ2-6; D call uncertain. The CDR3 extends over 12 amino acids. Germline assignment: CDR1 SNHLY and CDR2 FYNNEI. As DNA, the CDR3 is TGTGCGGAAGGGACTGGGGCCAACGTCCTGACTTTC. This sequence encodes CAEGTGANVLTF.

V and J are TRBV5-1 and TRBJ2-5; D unresolved. This CDR3 has 14 amino acids. Germline V gene data show CDR1 as SGHRS and CDR2 as YFSETQ. V was trimmed by 0 bases and J by 5 bases, leaving 11 bases between them. The CDR3 nucleotides are TGCGCCAGCAGCTTGGCTCTAACTCAGGAGACCCAGTACTTC. Translating gives CASSLALTQETQYF.

With respect to this clonotype: This may be a read error, as it is one base from a much larger clone. J is TRBJ1-5 and V is TRBV11-2; D is ambiguous. V gave up 5 bases and J gave up 5 bases, with 16 bases separating them. CDR3 length: 15 amino acids. Germline assignment: CDR1 SGHAT and CDR2 FQNNGV. DNA of the CDR3: TGTGCCAGCAGCAAAGTAGGCGGGAGCGATCAGCCCCAGCATTTT. Its protein product is CASSKVGGSDQPQHF.

This clonotype occurred many times. The CDR3 nucleotides read TGTGCCAGCAGCTTTCCCCAAAGCGGGGACTACGAGCAGTACTTC. Residues: CASSFPQSGDYEQYF. The chain carries TRBV7-2 and TRBJ2-7; 7 bases are shared with TRBD2. This CDR3 is built from 15 residues. The ends lost 3 bases at V and 3 bases at J; junction bases unmatched: 8. Per germline, CDR1 SGHTA and CDR2 FQGNSA. Drawing the rest from reference TRBV7-2 and TRBJ2-7, the complete variable domain is GAGVSQSPSNKVTEKGKDVELRCDPISGHTALYWYRQSLGQGLEFLIYFQGNSAPDKSGLPSDRFSAERTGGSVSTLTIQRTQQEDSAVYLCASSFPQSGDYEQYFGPGTRLTVT.

In its sample, this clonotype was seen many times. The chain recombines TRBV9 with TRBJ2-7; 8 nucleotides align to TRBD2. CDR1 is SGDLS and CDR2 is YYNGEE in the germline V gene. Unmatched junction bases numbered 4, after V lost 0 bases and J lost 2 bases. This CDR3 comprises 15 residues. CDR3 amino acids: CASSVAGGATYEQYF. In DNA, the CDR3 is TGTGCCAGCAGCGTAGCGGGGGGGGCCACCTACGAGCAGTACTTC.

This clonotype was seen many times. J is TRBJ1-4 and V is TRBV5-1; no firm D call. V lost 5 bases and J lost 8, with 16 bases in between. Germline V lookup: CDR1 SGHRS, CDR2 YFSETQ. The CDR3 is 14 residues long. DNA for the CDR3: TGCGCCAGCAGTCCTCGGTTGGGGAGGGAAAAACTGTTTTTT. It is translated as CASSPRLGREKLFF.

This clonotype was observed many times. The V gene is TRBV12-3 or TRBV12-4, the J gene TRBJ2-5; no definite D call. The CDR3 totals 13 residues. The V end lost 3 bases, the J end lost 5 bases, and 10 bases lay between the germline ends. Here the CDR3 reads CASSFSRSETQYF. CDR3 bases: TGTGCCAGCAGTTTTTCTCGTTCGGAGACCCAGTACTTC.

This clonotype was found many times. This sequence joins TRBV2 and TRBJ1-6; D not certain. Trimming took off 4 bases at V and 7 bases at J, with 2 bases between the two ends. This CDR3 contains 11 residues. Per germline, CDR1 SNHLY and CDR2 FYNNEI. CDR3 region: CASSGNSPLHF. CDR3 bases: TGTGCCAGCAGTGGAAATTCACCCCTCCACTTT.

This chain connects TRBV12-3 or TRBV12-4 to TRBJ1-1; D is uncertain. Trimming left V 1 base short and J 7 bases short, with 16 bases between. This CDR3 spans 15 amino acids. The CDR3 DNA reads as TGTGCCAGCAGTTTAGAGGTTCCAACAAACGGTGAAGCTTTCTTT. This codes for CASSLEVPTNGEAFF.

The J gene is TRBJ1-2, the V gene TRBV29-1; TRBD1 agrees at 7 bases. Germline loops: CDR1 SQVTM, CDR2 ANQGSEA. The trim removed 5 bases at V and 5 bases at J, leaving 11 bases unmatched. The CDR3 sequence is 14 residues long. CDR3 in DNA: TGCAGCGTTAGACGACAGGGACGTGGTTATGGCTACACCTTC. It yields the protein CSVRRQGRGYGYTF. The variable domain in full, with the rest retrieved from reference TRBV29-1 and TRBJ1-2, is SAVISQKPSRDICQRGTSLTIQCQVDSQVTMMFWYRQQPGQSLTLIATANQGSEATYESGFVIDKFPISRPNLTFSTLTVSNMSPEDSSIYLCSVRRQGRGYGYTFGSGTRLTVV.

About this clonotype: At one of its ends the junction is not consistent with the germline gene, which may arise from a read error. V is TRBV10-3 and J is TRBJ1-3; perhaps TRBD1 as D (5 bases). This CDR3 contains 16 residues. Germline V gives CDR1 ENHRY, CDR2 SYGVKD. The chain's CDR3 is CASSYSAGTTGNTIYF. The DNA for the CDR3 is TGTGCCAGCAGTTACTCGGCAGGGACGACTGGAAACACCATATATTTT.

The table lists this clonotype with a few counts. The chain links TRBV29-1 to TRBJ2-7, with D possibly TRBD2 on 6 matching bases. TRBJ2-1 explains the end of the DNA better; the J call may be wrong. Germline-derived CDR1 and CDR2 are SQVTM and ANQGSEA. The CDR3 contains 12 residues. The CDR3 DNA reads TGCAGCGCCGGCGGGCGGGGCAATGAGCAGTTCTTC. Translation: CSAGGRGNEQFF.

This clonotype was detected many times. The V gene is TRBV4-1, the J gene TRBJ1-2, with 9 bases identical to TRBD1. Per germline, CDR1 MGHRA and CDR2 YSYEKL. CDR3 length: 15 amino acids. The V segment lost 3 bases and the J segment 7 bases; nucleotides outside the gene matches: 9. CDR3 sequence (DNA): TGCGCCAGCAGCCAGGAGGGGACAGGGTTTATTGGCTACACCTTC. This translates into CASSQEGTGFIGYTF.

On this clonotype: It may be a read error: a sequence one base away is much more abundant. The gene calls are TRBV7-6 and TRBJ2-2; 10 bases are a match to TRBD1. From germline, CDR1 is SGHVS and CDR2 FNYEAQ. The CDR3 loop spans 15 amino acids. The CDR3 spells CASSLGTGVTGELVF. CDR3 sequence (DNA): TGTGCCAGCAGCTTGGGGACAGGGGTCACCGGGGAGCTGGTTTTT.

V is TRBV24-1 and J is TRBJ2-7; D gene uncertain. Trimming removed 4 bases from V and 12 bases from J, with 24 bases in between. The CDR3 consists of 15 residues. Germline loops: CDR1 KGHDR, CDR2 SFDVKD. The CDR3 here is CATSEARGRPDSLYF. The CDR3 DNA reads TGTGCCACCAGTGAGGCTCGAGGCAGGCCGGATTCGTTGTACTTC.

At least ten counts were recorded for this clonotype. The V gene is TRBV20-1, the J gene TRBJ2-5, with 7 bases fitting TRBD2. CDR1 DFQATT and CDR2 SNEGSKA come from the germline V gene (reference sequence). The CDR3 sequence is 14 residues long. Trimming at V came to 3 bases and at J to 2 bases, leaving 6 bases not matched to a gene. The CDR3, as DNA: TGCAGTGCTAGGGGGGAGGGCCCTCAAGAGACCCAGTACTTC. It specifies CSARGEGPQETQYF.

There are many counts of this clonotype. The chain is built from TRBV7-9 and TRBJ2-6, with D tentatively TRBD1 (5 bases). V was shortened by 6 bases and J by 0 bases, with 12 bases between the two germline ends. This CDR3 has 16 amino acids. Looked up from germline, CDR1 is SEHNR and CDR2 is FQNEAQ (reference sequence). CDR3 DNA sequence: TGTGCCAGCAGACCAACAGGAAGCTCTGGGGCCAACGTCCTGACTTTC. Translating it yields CASRPTGSSGANVLTF.

This clonotype came up many times. The rearrangement joins TRBV19 to TRBJ1-5; 9 bases map to TRBD1. There are 14 residues in the CDR3. V trimming: 4 bases; J trimming: 7 bases; junction bases outside the gene matches: 5. Germline V gene lookup returns CDR1 LNHDA and CDR2 SQIVND (reference sequence). This CDR3 reads CASSTDRGGQPQHF. CDR3 in DNA: TGTGCCAGTAGTACGGACAGGGGAGGCCAGCCCCAGCATTTT.

This clonotype occurred many times. The CDR3 DNA is TGTGCCACACAACCCAGGGGAACCCAAGAGACCCAGTACTTC. Protein sequence: CATQPRGTQETQYF. The chain is built from TRBV24-1 and TRBJ2-5, with D possibly matching TRBD1 (6 bases). CDR1 is KGHDR and CDR2 is SFDVKD in the germline V gene. This CDR3 region has 14 residues. The ends were cut back, 10 bases at V and 1 base at J, with 15 bases in the middle.

This sequence joins TRBV11-3 and TRBJ2-7; D possibly matches TRBD1 or TRBD2 (6 bases each). Germline V lookup: CDR1 SGHNT, CDR2 YENEEA. V lost 5 bases, J lost 2 bases, and 13 bases lay in between. The CDR3 contains 14 residues. CDR3: CASSQTGAAYEQYF. The CDR3 coding sequence is TGTGCCAGCAGCCAAACGGGGGCAGCCTACGAGCAGTACTTC.

The sample holds many counts of this clonotype. The chain links TRBV25-1 to TRBJ2-5; D not resolved. V was trimmed by 2 bases and J by 5 bases, leaving 12 bases between them. This CDR3 comprises 14 residues. CDR1 and CDR2 from the germline V gene are MGHDK and SYGVNS. In DNA form, the CDR3 reads TGTGCCAGCAGTGAACGGCGAGCGCAGGAGACCCAGTACTTC. It codes for CASSERRAQETQYF.

V gene TRBV12-5 combines with J gene TRBJ2-7; D might be TRBD2 (5 bases). Germline V lookup: CDR1 LGHNT, CDR2 FRNRAP. The CDR3 sequence is 17 residues long. Trimming cost V 0 bases and J 3 bases, with 18 bases left between them. The CDR3, as DNA: TGTGCTAGTGGTTTGGTACGCCTGGGGAGCCCTCACTACGAGCAGTACTTC. Encoded protein: CASGLVRLGSPHYEQYF.

On this clonotype itself: An end of the junction differs from the germline gene, which may be a read error. This sequence joins TRBV10-2 and TRBJ2-7; 9 nucleotides agree with TRBD2. The CDR3 is 15 residues long. Germline V CDR1 and CDR2: WSHSY, SAAADI. DNA of the CDR3: TGCGCCAGCAGTGAGCCCCTAGCGGGGTCCTACGAGCAGTGCTTC. Translating gives CASSEPLAGSYEQCF.